These 14 T cell receptor beta chains were all obtained from the same sample, sequenced in a study of a mutant IDH1 vaccine in newly diagnosed glioma. Sequencing used immunoSEQ multiplex PCR; TCRdb keeps in-frame clones, though not all of them. The sample consists of 45,000 to 60,000 clones, over 65% of them appearing once. Regarding time point: baseline, week 1 (first vaccination visit). As for treatment: pre-vaccination baseline after standard-of-care therapy. Specimen: PBMCs, collected from a glioma patient treated with radiotherapy, temozolomide or both. These receptors were collected from a woman between 40 and 55 years old with glioma.

The chain recombines TRBV4-3 with TRBJ1-1, with D uncertain. CDR3 length: 16 residues. V shed 1 base and J shed 1 base, with 13 bases lying between them. Germline V gives CDR1 LGHNA, CDR2 YSLEER. The CDR3 DNA follows: TGCGCCAGCAGCCAAGTTGGCGAGGGATGGAACACTGAAGCTTTCTTT. It translates to CASSQVGEGWNTEAFF.

The chain joins TRBV7-2 to TRBJ1-2; possibly TRBD1 for D (5 bases). Looked up from germline, CDR1 is SGHTA and CDR2 is FQGNSA. The V gene lost 1 base and the J gene lost 4 bases, with 10 bases spanning the gap. The CDR3 has 14 amino acids. CDR3 nucleotide sequence: TGTGCCAGCAGCTTAGGAAGGGGTGGCTATGGCTACACCTTC. Residues: CASSLGRGGYGYTF. The complete variable domain, with remaining parts taken from reference TRBV7-2 and TRBJ1-2, reads GAGVSQSPSNKVTEKGKDVELRCDPISGHTALYWYRQSLGQGLEFLIYFQGNSAPDKSGLPSDRFSAERTGGSVSTLTIQRTQQEDSAVYLCASSLGRGGYGYTFGSGTRLTVV.

The chain combines TRBV7-2 with TRBJ1-2; D unclear. Trimming pared 4 bases from V and 4 bases from J, leaving 13 bases between. The V gene's germline CDR1 is SGHTA and CDR2 FQGNSA. The CDR3 runs to 14 residues. The CDR3 DNA reads TGTGCCAGCAGCTCATACCCCGGGCTCTATGGCTACACCTTC. Translating gives CASSSYPGLYGYTF.

The chain joins TRBV4-3 to TRBJ1-4; D not certain. Per the germline V gene, CDR1 is LGHNA and CDR2 is YSLEER. Trimming removed 1 base at V and 2 bases at J, with 5 bases between. This CDR3 is built from 14 residues. The DNA of the CDR3 is TGCGCCAGCAGCCAAGTGGTTACTAATGAAAAACTGTTTTTT. Translating gives CASSQVVTNEKLFF.

The chain couples TRBV2 to TRBJ2-1; D tentatively fits TRBD1 or TRBD2 (5 bases each). The germline V and J ends were trimmed by 6 bases and 9 bases, with 15 bases remaining between them. The CDR3 covers 13 residues. Looked up from germline, CDR1 is SNHLY and CDR2 is FYNNEI. The CDR3 DNA is TGTGCCAGCAGGGGGGATGCTAGAACTGAGCAGTTCTTC. It codes for CASRGDARTEQFF.

The chain is built from TRBV4-1 and TRBJ1-4; D unclear. The CDR3 extends over 11 amino acids. V lost 4 bases, J lost 10 bases, and 7 bases lay in between. The germline gives CDR1 MGHRA, CDR2 YSYEKL. CDR3 nucleotide sequence: TGCGCCAGCAGCCTTGATGGAAAACTGTTTTTT. Translated: CASSLDGKLFF.

The V gene is TRBV13, the J gene TRBJ2-2; D is unclear. The V gene's germline CDR1 is PRHDT and CDR2 FYEKMQ (reference sequence). Trimming pared 5 bases from V and 6 bases from J, leaving 7 bases between. This CDR3 contains 12 residues. As DNA, the CDR3 is TGTGCCAGCAGCCTCGTGGCCGGGGAGCTGTTTTTT. Its protein product is CASSLVAGELFF.

The gene calls are TRBV18 and TRBJ1-1; D gene ambiguous. The CDR3 spans 13 residues. Looked up from germline, CDR1 is KGHSH and CDR2 is LQKENI. V shed 3 bases and J shed 6 bases, with 11 bases lying between them. The DNA for the CDR3 is TGTGCCAGCTCACCCCAACAGAGGGCTGAAGCTTTCTTT. It is translated as CASSPQQRAEAFF.

The chain has TRBV6-1 and TRBJ2-2; 7 nucleotides line up with TRBD1. Germline CDR1 reads MNHNS; CDR2 reads SASEGT. The CDR3 consists of 14 residues. Unmatched junction bases numbered 3, after V lost 2 bases and J lost 6 bases. CDR3 region: CASSEPTGSGELFF. DNA of the CDR3: TGTGCCAGCAGTGAACCGACAGGGTCCGGGGAGCTGTTTTTT.

V is TRBV7-2 and J is TRBJ2-5, with no clear D. Germline CDR1 reads SGHTA; CDR2 reads FQGNSA. Trimming removed 4 bases at V and 7 bases at J, with 16 bases between. The CDR3 is 14 amino acids. CDR3 protein: CASSSLAPAATQYF. The DNA for the CDR3 is TGTGCCAGCAGCTCCTTGGCCCCGGCCGCGACCCAGTACTTC.

This chain uses TRBV5-1 with TRBJ2-3, with D perhaps being TRBD1 or TRBD2 (5 bases each). The CDR3 length is 13 residues. Germline values: CDR1 SGHRS, CDR2 YFSETQ. V was clipped by 5 bases and J by 4 bases, with 11 bases between them. In nucleotides, the CDR3 is TGCGCCAGCAGGAGAGGGGCTGCAGATACGCAGTATTTT. Its translation: CASRRGAADTQYF.

This chain connects TRBV4-3 to TRBJ2-6; TRBD1 matches 8 bases. Trimming took 1 base from V and 4 from J; bases not matched to a gene: 15. CDR3 size: 20 residues. Germline-derived CDR1 and CDR2 are LGHNA and YSLEER. CDR3 bases: TGCGCCAGCAGCCAAGCTCCCCCCGGGACAGGTCTGATGGGGGCCAACGTCCTGACTTTC. This gives the protein CASSQAPPGTGLMGANVLTF.

This chain connects TRBV5-8 to TRBJ2-3, with 7 bases that match TRBD1. Germline V lookup: CDR1 SGHTS, CDR2 YDEGEE. The ends lost 4 bases at V and 3 bases at J; junction bases unmatched: 8. This CDR3 spans 15 amino acids. The CDR3, as DNA: TGTGCCAGCAGCCAAAACAGGGGCGGGACAGATACGCAGTATTTT. It yields the protein CASSQNRGGTDTQYF.

The chain joins TRBV19 to TRBJ1-2, with TRBD1 matching 8 bases. Unmatched junction bases numbered 11, after V lost 7 bases and J lost 4 bases. This CDR3 has 15 residues. Germline-derived CDR1 and CDR2 are LNHDA and SQIVND (reference sequence). The DNA of the CDR3 is TGTGCCAGTATCTCAGGGGGCAGGCCCTCCTATGGCTACACCTTC. This translates into CASISGGRPSYGYTF.